This TCR beta chain was retrieved from a study of early T cells in non-severe SARS-CoV-2 infection (dated by TCRdb to about 2021). Context from the whole study: Because TCR sequencing was done on bulk RNA from unsorted whole blood, the alpha and beta chains could not be paired. On the study overall, not on this receptor specifically: VDJdb matching was skewed toward anti-spike CD8 responses and likely underestimated virus-specific expansions, missing private and CD4 specificities.

At least ten counts were recorded for this clonotype. Its antigen specificity is not known. Base-call qualities are not available, and no considerably larger clone is one nucleotide away. Inclusive of the bounding cysteine and phenylalanine, the CDR3 is 14 residues long. Kept here is only the CDR3 DNA, which spans 42 bases and is read in frame from base 1. V was cut back by 0 bases and J by 5 bases, leaving a gap of 8 bases between them. Taken from the germline V gene, the CDR1 and CDR2 loops are SGHRS and YFSETQ. Libraries were built with 5' RACE. Sequenced on a NextSeq 500. In the TCR library protocol, unique molecular identifiers were attached to individual cDNA molecules to correct for PCR bias and sequencing error. TCR alpha and beta chains were both sequenced, and the abundances of alpha and beta sequences in each sample were closely correlated with each other. Per the authors' processing: Decombinator V4 was used to perform V gene, J gene and CDR3 annotation of TCR sequences. TCRs were defined as expanded if a significant change between any two time points was detected under a Poisson model with p below 0.0001. TCR abundances were normalised to the total number of TCRs sequenced in each sample and reported as counts per million. TRAV1-2 paired with TRAJ12, TRAJ20 or TRAJ33 defined MAIT TCRs, while TRAV10 paired with TRAJ18 defined iNKT TCRs. VDJdb, accessed 1 November 2021, was searched for CMV, EBV and SARS-CoV-2 annotated TCRs, excluding TCRs annotated for multiple antigens. In-frame beta chains were kept once TCRdb had trimmed the public reads at Q25 with fastp and called clones with MiXCR. When rows share a CDR3 protein, they turn into one entry using the most common DNA and genes. In this record, the V and J calls reflect TCRdb's handling and not the investigators' own analysis. This sample has roughly 81,000 distinct CDR3 sequences in its table, and roughly 12% of those were observed once. The ten largest clonotypes hold approximately 2.5% of the sample.

The study was a case-control design nested within a healthcare worker cohort in London, UK, with weekly nasopharyngeal swab PCR tests and blood sampling. Healthcare workers were enrolled in the week of the UK lockdown, from 23 to 31 March 2020, and were followed every week for up to 16 weeks. Sequenced: whole blood. This sequence was found in an adult who was a healthcare worker with PCR-confirmed SARS-CoV-2 infection or an uninfected control (not recorded which). Here the chain combines TRBV5-1 and TRBJ2-2; the D gene is not confidently resolved. The DNA sequence reads TGCGCCAGCAGCTTGGGGTCGGCGACCGGGGAGCTGTTTTTT. Its protein product is CASSLGSATGELFF.